The sequence of this TCR beta chain was determined in a study of T cell changes during pregnancy in multiple sclerosis. The germline V gene encodes CDR1 SGHVS and CDR2 FQNEAQ. V lost 5 bases, J lost 4 bases, and 18 bases lay in between. The CDR3 loop spans 15 amino acids. This clone was picked up one time. Data came from immunoSEQ multiplex PCR; TCRdb stores just in-frame clones and leaves some out. The data hold tens of thousands of clones, with roughly nine tenths observed a single time. The receptor was derived from a female donor with multiple sclerosis, enrolled in a pregnancy study. The J gene is TRBJ2-7, the V gene TRBV7-8; possibly TRBD1 for D (7 bases). The sequenced sample was peripheral blood, obtained before pregnancy. The DNA for the CDR3 is TGTGCCAGCAGCCCGGGGCGGAGGGGGCTGTACGAGCAGTACTTC. Encoded protein: CASSPGRRGLYEQYF.